This T cell receptor beta chain was sequenced in a study of blood T cell repertoires in COVID-19. Overall study context: Samples of COVID-19 (acute and convalescent) were obtained from the United States, Italy and Spain.

This clone has more than one count but fewer than ten. Germline V gives CDR1 SNHLY, CDR2 FYNNEI. The CDR3 covers 18 residues. V gave up 3 bases and J gave up 5 bases, with 22 bases separating them. Sequencing was performed with immunoSEQ multiplex PCR; in TCRdb, only in-frame clones are kept and a portion is missing. The table records roughly 170,000 clones, roughly 85% of them present only once. This clonotype was obtained from a woman in her seventies with acute or convalescent COVID-19. Material for sequencing was peripheral blood. The J gene is TRBJ1-4, the V gene TRBV2; D not resolved. CDR3 coding DNA: TGTGCCAGCAGTGATGATCGTCAGTGGGGAGAGAGAAATGAAAAACTGTTTTTT. Translating it yields CASSDDRQWGERNEKLFF.